This T cell receptor beta chain was obtained from a study of T cell responses to AZD1222 COVID-19 vaccine. As concerns this clone: Its specificity is not known.

Sequenced by immunoSEQ multiplex PCR; TCRdb stores in-frame clones only, minus some. Among approximately 89,000 clones listed, over 75% were seen once. Germline V lookup: CDR1 LGHDT, CDR2 YNNKEL (reference sequence). Deletions cut 4 bases from V and 3 bases from J, with 13 bases between. CDR3 length equals 14 residues. General observations from the study: Close to half of spike-specific TCRs reportedly recognize unmutated variant regions. Sampled repertoires all dated from after the peak T cell response.

Specimen: peripheral blood, collected 28 days after the second AZD1222 dose. The TCR was taken from an adult who received the AZD1222 COVID-19 vaccine. The chain couples TRBV3-1 (or the pseudogene TRBV3-2) to TRBJ2-7; a weak D match, TRBD1 (6 bases). CDR3: CASSLQGQLYEQYF. CDR3 sequence (DNA): TGTGCCAGCAGCCTCCAGGGGCAACTCTACGAGCAGTACTTC.